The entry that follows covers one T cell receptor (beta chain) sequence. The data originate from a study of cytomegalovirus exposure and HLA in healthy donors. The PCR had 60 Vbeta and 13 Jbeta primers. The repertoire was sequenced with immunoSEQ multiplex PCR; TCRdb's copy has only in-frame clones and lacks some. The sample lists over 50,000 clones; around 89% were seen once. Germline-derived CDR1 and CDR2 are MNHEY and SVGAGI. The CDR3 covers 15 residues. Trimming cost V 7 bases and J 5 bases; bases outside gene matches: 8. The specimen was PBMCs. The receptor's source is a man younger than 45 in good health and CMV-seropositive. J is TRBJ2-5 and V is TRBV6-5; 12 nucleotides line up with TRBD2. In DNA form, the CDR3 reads TGTGCCAGCAAGCGACTAGCGGGAGTCAGGGAGACCCAGTACTTC. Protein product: CASKRLAGVRETQYF.